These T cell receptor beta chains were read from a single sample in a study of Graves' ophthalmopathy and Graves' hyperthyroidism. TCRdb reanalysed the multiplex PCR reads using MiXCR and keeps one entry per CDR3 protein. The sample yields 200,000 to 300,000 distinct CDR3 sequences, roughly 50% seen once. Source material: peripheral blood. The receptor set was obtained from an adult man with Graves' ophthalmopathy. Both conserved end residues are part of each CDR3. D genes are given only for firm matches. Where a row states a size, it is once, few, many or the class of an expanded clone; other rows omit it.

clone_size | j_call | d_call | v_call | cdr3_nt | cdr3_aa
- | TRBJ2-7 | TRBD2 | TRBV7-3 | TGTGCCAGCAGCTATCCGCTAGCGGGAGCCCCCTACGAGCAGTACTTC | CASSYPLAGAPYEQYF
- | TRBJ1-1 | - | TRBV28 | TGTGCCAGCAGTCCATTCACGGACACTGAAGCTTTCTTT | CASSPFTDTEAFF
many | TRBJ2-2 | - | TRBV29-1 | TGCAGCGTCGTCACCACCCGGGAGCTGTTTTTT | CSVVTTRELFF
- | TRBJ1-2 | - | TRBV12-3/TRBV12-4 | TGTGCCAGCAGTTACGAGCAGAACTATGGCTACACCTTC | CASSYEQNYGYTF
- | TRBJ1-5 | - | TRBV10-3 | TGTGCCACGACTGACGCTAGCAATCAGCCCCAGCATTTT | CATTDASNQPQHF
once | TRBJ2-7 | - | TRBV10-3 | TGTGCCATCAGTCATGGCAGGGGGCAGTACTTC | CAISHGRGQYF
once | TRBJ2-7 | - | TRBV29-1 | TGCAGCGTTGTCCGGCAGGGGACCTACGAGCAGTACTTC | CSVVRQGTYEQYF
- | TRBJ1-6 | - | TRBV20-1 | TGCAGTGCTAGAAAACAGGGATTCGGCTCACCCCTCCACTTT | CSARKQGFGSPLHF
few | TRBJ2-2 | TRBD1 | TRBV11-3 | TGTGCCAGCAGCTCTCAGGGGGCGGACACCGGGGAGCTGTTTTTT | CASSSQGADTGELFF
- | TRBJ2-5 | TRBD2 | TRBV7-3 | TGTGCCAGCAGCTTATCGACTAGCTTGGGACCCCAAGAGACCCAGTACTTC | CASSLSTSLGPQETQYF
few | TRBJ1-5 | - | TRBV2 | TGTGCCAGCAGTGAACGGACAGATAGCAATCAGCCCCAGCATTTT | CASSERTDSNQPQHF
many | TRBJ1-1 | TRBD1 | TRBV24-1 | TGTGCCACCAGTGATGAACAGGGGTACACTGAAGCTTTCTTT | CATSDEQGYTEAFF
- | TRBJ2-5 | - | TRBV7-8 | TGTGCCAGCAGCCCCGCGAGGGAGGAGACCCAGTACTTC | CASSPAREETQYF
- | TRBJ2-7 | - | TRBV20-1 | TGCAGTGCTAGAGATTTGGGCAGGTCCTCCTACGAGCAGTACTTC | CSARDLGRSSYEQYF
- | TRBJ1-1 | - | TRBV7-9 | TGTGCCAGCAGCTTACCCTTCAGGGGTAGTGAAGCTTTCTTT | CASSLPFRGSEAFF
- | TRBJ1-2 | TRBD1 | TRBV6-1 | TGTGCCAGCAGTGAAGTGTCCGGGACAGGCCTCTATGGCTACACCTTC | CASSEVSGTGLYGYTF
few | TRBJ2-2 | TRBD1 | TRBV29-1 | TGCAGCGTGACAGGGGGCAACGGGGAGCTGTTTTTT | CSVTGGNGELFF
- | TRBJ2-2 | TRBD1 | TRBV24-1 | TGTGCCACCAGTGATTTCAGGACAGGGGTGGCCGGGGAGCTGTTTTTT | CATSDFRTGVAGELFF
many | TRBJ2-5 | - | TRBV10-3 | TGTGCCATCAGTGGGACAGCCCAAGAGACCCAGTACTTC | CAISGTAQETQYF
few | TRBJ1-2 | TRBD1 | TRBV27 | TGTGCCAGCAGTTCCCTGACAGGGGGAGAGTATGGCTACACCTTC | CASSSLTGGEYGYTF
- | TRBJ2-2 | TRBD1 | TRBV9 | TGTGCCAGCAGCGCGGGACAGAGCAACACCGGGGAGCTGTTTTTT | CASSAGQSNTGELFF
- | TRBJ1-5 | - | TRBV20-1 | TGCAGTGCTAGAGAATTTCGTTTGAGGGGTAGCAATCAGCCCCAGCATTTT | CSAREFRLRGSNQPQHF
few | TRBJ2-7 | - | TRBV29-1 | TGCAGCGTTGGGGGTGGCCGCTACGAGCAGTACTTC | CSVGGGRYEQYF
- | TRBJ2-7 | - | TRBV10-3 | TGTGCCATCAGTGCAACAGGGACCTACGAGCAGTACTTC | CAISATGTYEQYF
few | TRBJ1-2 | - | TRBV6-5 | TGTGCCAGCAGTTACTCGGGGCAGGGCTATGGCTACACCTTC | CASSYSGQGYGYTF
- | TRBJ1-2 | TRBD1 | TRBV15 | TGTGCCACCAGCAAGCTCGACAGGGGAGTGGCAGACTATGGCTACACCTTC | CATSKLDRGVADYGYTF
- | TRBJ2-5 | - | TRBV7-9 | TGTGCCAGCAGCTTAGGGGATAGCAGGACAGAGACCCAGTACTTC | CASSLGDSRTETQYF
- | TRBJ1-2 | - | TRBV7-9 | TGTGCCAGCAGCTCTCTTCCGGGGGCGCGGGGCTACACCTTC | CASSSLPGARGYTF
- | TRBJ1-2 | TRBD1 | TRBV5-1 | TGCGCCAGCAGGGAGACAGGGGACTATGGCTACACCTTC | CASRETGDYGYTF
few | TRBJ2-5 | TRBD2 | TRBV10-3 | TGTGCCATCAGTCCCACGGGAGGGGGAGAGACCCAGTACTTC | CAISPTGGGETQYF
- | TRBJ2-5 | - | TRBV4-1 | TGCGCCAGCAGCCAAGATACGCGGGAACAAGAGACCCAGTACTTC | CASSQDTREQETQYF
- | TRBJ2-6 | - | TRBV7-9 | TGTGCCAGCAGCCCCAGGGTAACTGGGGCCAACGTCCTGACTTTC | CASSPRVTGANVLTF
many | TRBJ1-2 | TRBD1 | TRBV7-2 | TGTGCCAGCAGCTCCCAGGGGGCTGCGAACTATGGCTACACCTTC | CASSSQGAANYGYTF
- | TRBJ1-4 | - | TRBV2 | TGTGCCAGCAGACAGGGTCAAGGTGAAAAACTGTTTTTT | CASRQGQGEKLFF
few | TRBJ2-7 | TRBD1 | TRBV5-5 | TGTGCCAGCAGCTTAACCCGGGACAGACAAGCCTACGAGCAGTACTTC | CASSLTRDRQAYEQYF
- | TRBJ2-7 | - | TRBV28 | TGTGCCAGCTTGGGGGGCAGGTTTCGTAACGAGCAGTACTTC | CASLGGRFRNEQYF
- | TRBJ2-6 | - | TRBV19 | TGTGCCAGTAGTGAGGAGGCTGGGGCCAACGTCCTGACTTTC | CASSEEAGANVLTF
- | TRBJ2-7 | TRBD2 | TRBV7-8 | TGTGCCAGCAGCACCAGCGGCGGGGGGGCCTACGAGCAGTACTTC | CASSTSGGGAYEQYF
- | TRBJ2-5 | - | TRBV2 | TGTGCCAGCGGCCAGGAGATTGAGACCCAGTACTTC | CASGQEIETQYF
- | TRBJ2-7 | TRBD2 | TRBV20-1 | TGCAGTGCTACTGGCGGGAGCCGCTCCTACGAGCAGTACTTC | CSATGGSRSYEQYF
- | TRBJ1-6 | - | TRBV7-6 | TGTGCCAGCAGCTTAGACAGCGCACCGAATTCACCCCTCCACTTT | CASSLDSAPNSPLHF
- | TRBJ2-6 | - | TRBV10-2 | TGCGCCAGCATGGCGGGAGGGGCCAACGTCCTGACTTTC | CASMAGGANVLTF
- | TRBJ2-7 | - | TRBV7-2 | TGCGCCAGCAGCTCCGGTCTGGGGTCCTACGGGCAGTACTTC | CASSSGLGSYGQYF
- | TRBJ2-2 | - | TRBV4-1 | TGCGCCAGCAGCCAAGATCCTAGTCTATGGTCGGCCGGGGAGCTGTTTTTT | CASSQDPSLWSAGELFF
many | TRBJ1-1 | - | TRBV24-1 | TGTGCCACCAGTGATTATGAAGGGGCTGAAGCTTTCTTT | CATSDYEGAEAFF
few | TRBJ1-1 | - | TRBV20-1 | TGCAGTGCTAGAGGTGGTGAAGGGGCCTACTTGAACACTGAAGCTTTCTTT | CSARGGEGAYLNTEAFF
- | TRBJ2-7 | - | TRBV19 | TGTGCCAGTAGTATGAAGGGCGGAGAAGCCTACGAGCAGTACTTC | CASSMKGGEAYEQYF
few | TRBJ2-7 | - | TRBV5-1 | TGCGCCAGCACCCCTTTAGGAGGCGAGCAGTACTTC | CASTPLGGEQYF
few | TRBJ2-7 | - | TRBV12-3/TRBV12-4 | TGTGCCAGCAGTGACGTCGGACCCCAGTACTTC | CASSDVGPQYF
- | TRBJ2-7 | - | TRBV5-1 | TGCGCCAGCAGCTTGGCGGACAGTGAGAAGCAGTACTTC | CASSLADSEKQYF
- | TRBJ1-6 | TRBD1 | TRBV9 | TGTGCCAGCAGCGAGGGACAGGGGTATAGTTCACCCCTCCACTTT | CASSEGQGYSSPLHF
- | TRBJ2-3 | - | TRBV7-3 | TGTGCCAGCAGCTTTTGGTCTGGGAGCACAGATACGCAGTATTTT | CASSFWSGSTDTQYF
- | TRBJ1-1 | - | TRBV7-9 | TGTGCCAGCAGCTGGGGAGGTGAAGCTTTCTTT | CASSWGGEAFF
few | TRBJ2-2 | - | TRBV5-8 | TGTGCCAGCAGCTCAGGACGGATGAACACCGGGGAGCTGTTTTTT | CASSSGRMNTGELFF
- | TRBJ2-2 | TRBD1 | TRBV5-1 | TGCGCCAGCAGCACCCAGGGGGCTATTACCGGGGAGCTGTTTTTT | CASSTQGAITGELFF
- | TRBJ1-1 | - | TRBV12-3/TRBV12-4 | TGTGCCAGCAGTTTCTCGAGAGGGGGAGCTTTCTTT | CASSFSRGGAFF
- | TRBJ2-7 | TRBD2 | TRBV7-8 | TGTGCCAGCAGCCCCCGGGGGGATCCCTACGAGCAGTACTTC | CASSPRGDPYEQYF